A selection of T cell receptor beta chains follows, all from one sample in a study of T cells in Graves' hyperthyroidism and ophthalmopathy. Using its own MiXCR run on the multiplex PCR reads, TCRdb lists one record per CDR3 protein. In the table there are 550,000 to 600,000 distinct CDR3 sequences, over 15% of which are singletons. The sample comprised blood. The receptor source for this set is a woman between 18 and 30 years old with Graves' hyperthyroidism. Each CDR3 is given without its conserved first and last residue.

v_call	cdr3_aa
TRBV12-3/TRBV12-4	ASSFKTNEKLF
TRBV30	AWTPLGGVGGYT
TRBV19	ASSTQTNQPQH
TRBV5-1	ASSMDRPNTEAF
TRBV20-1	SAVSLADSYEQY
TRBV7-9	ASSSTGAAMAF
TRBV18	ASSFQGANEQY
TRBV12-3/TRBV12-4	ASSSPGLNYEQY
TRBV7-8	ASSLERRRSVPTDTQY
TRBV7-9	ASSPGTGFEQF
TRBV5-1	ASSLAPDNQPQH
TRBV6-5	ASSYSGLRNTEAF
TRBV12-3/TRBV12-4	TSSKTLRGNTEAF
TRBV9	ASRGVGSDTRY
TRBV7-9	ASSSKRGQNYEQY
TRBV4-2	ASSPYTQTPYEQY
TRBV13	ASSPSGAYEQY
TRBV11-2	ASRTIRGAGANVLT
TRBV2	ASTGLAGDTQY
TRBV28	ASSFAGKDRETQY
TRBV5-8	ASSKLLDGIEKLF
TRBV7-2	ASSINTDTQY
TRBV2	ASSDRVANEQF
TRBV28	ASRDRVSYEQY
TRBV29-1	SVDPGQGYEQY
TRBV13	ASSLPGKETQY
TRBV6-1	ASSEALGLAGGPTDMQY
TRBV12-3/TRBV12-4	ASGNGGYEQY
TRBV12-3/TRBV12-4	ASSDTSTNEKLF
TRBV4-1	ASSQDWGSYEQY
TRBV18	ASSPQRSQETQY
TRBV24-1	ATSDSGQDTEAF
TRBV6-2/TRBV6-3	ASTDGGNADTQY
TRBV7-9	ASSLEPRMNTEAF
TRBV29-1	SGRTDGETQY
TRBV5-1	ASSFGDRYSYEQY
TRBV4-3	ASSQDRDRGFYGYT
TRBV2	ANSPGGDTQY
TRBV6-5	ASSWTSGLDTQY
TRBV12-3/TRBV12-4	ASSFGPGQYNEQF
TRBV7-9	ASSFTGESTGANVLT
TRBV6-2/TRBV6-3	ASSRMGYSSSYEQY
TRBV12-3/TRBV12-4	ASSLTGGRLGYT
TRBV19	ASSTVPPLH
TRBV28	ASRKGDRENQPQH
TRBV27	ASGYLAGGRGYGYT
TRBV28	ATMGQGTFANTGELF
TRBV29-1	SAQGSGQPQH